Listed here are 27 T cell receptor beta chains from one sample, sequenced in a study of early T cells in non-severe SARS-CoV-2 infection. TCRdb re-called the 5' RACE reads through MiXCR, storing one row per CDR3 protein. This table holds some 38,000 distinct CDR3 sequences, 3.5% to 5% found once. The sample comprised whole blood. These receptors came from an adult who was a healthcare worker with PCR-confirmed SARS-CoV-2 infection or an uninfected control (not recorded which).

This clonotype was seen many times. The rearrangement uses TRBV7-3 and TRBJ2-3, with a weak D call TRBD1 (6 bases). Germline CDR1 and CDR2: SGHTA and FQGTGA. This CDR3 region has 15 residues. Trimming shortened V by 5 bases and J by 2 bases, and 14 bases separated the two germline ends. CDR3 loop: CASSEGTGSTDTQYF. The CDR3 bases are TGTGCCAGCAGCGAGGGTACAGGGTCCACAGATACGCAGTATTTT.

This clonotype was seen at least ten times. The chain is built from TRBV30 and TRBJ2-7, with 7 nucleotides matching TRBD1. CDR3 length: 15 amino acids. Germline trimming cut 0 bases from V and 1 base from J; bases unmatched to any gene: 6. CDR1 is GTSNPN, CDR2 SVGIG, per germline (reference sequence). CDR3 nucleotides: TGTGCCTGGAGTGTAAAGGGACAGTCTTCCTACGAGCAGTACTTC. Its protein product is CAWSVKGQSSYEQYF.

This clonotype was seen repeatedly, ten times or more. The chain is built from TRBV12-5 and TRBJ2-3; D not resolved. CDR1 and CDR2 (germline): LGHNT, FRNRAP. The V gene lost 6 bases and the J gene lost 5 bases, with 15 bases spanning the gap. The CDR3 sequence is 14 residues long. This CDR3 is CASGQDLSGDTQYF. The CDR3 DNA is TGTGCTAGTGGGCAGGACCTTTCCGGAGATACGCAGTATTTT.

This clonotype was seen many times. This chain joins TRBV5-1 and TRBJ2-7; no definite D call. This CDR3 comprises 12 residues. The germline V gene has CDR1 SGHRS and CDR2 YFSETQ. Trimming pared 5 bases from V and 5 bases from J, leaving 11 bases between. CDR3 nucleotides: TGCGCCAGCAGTAGCAGCACTAACGAGCAGTACTTC. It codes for CASSSSTNEQYF. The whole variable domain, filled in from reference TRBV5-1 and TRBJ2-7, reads KAGVTQTPRYLIKTRGQQVTLSCSPISGHRSVSWYQQTPGQGLQFLFEYFSETQRNKGNFPGRFSGRQFSNSRSEMNVSTLELGDSALYLCASSSSTNEQYFGPGTRLTVT.

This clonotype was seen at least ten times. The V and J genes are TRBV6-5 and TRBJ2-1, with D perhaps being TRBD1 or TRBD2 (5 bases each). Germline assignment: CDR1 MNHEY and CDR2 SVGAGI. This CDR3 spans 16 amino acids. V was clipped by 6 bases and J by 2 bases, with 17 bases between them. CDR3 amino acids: CASRPFSGAAYNEQFF. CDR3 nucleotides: TGTGCCAGCAGACCCTTTTCCGGGGCCGCCTACAATGAGCAGTTCTTC.

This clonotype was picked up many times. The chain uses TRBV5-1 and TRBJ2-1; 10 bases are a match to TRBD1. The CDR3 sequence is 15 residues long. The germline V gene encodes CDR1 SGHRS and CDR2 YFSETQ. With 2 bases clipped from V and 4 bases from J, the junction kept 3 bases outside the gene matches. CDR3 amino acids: CASSFRTGGYNEQFF. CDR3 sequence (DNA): TGCGCCAGCAGCTTTCGGACAGGGGGTTACAATGAGCAGTTCTTC.

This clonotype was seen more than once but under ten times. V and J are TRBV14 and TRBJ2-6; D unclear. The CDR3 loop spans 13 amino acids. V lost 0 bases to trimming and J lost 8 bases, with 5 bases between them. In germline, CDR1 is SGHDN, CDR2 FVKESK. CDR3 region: CASSQDPSNVLTF. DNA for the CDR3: TGTGCCAGCAGCCAAGATCCCTCCAACGTCCTGACTTTC. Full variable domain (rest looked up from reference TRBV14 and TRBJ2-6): EAGVTQFPSHSVIEKGQTVTLRCDPISGHDNLYWYRRVMGKEIKFLLHFVKESKQDESGMPNNRFLAERTGGTYSTLKVQPAELEDSGVYFCASSQDPSNVLTFGAGSRLTVL.

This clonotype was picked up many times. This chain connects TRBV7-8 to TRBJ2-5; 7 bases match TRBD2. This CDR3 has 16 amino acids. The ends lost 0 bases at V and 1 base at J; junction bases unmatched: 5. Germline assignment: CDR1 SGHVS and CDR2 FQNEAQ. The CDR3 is CASSLAMAGVQETQYF. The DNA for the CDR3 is TGTGCCAGCAGCTTAGCGATGGCGGGGGTCCAAGAGACCCAGTACTTC.

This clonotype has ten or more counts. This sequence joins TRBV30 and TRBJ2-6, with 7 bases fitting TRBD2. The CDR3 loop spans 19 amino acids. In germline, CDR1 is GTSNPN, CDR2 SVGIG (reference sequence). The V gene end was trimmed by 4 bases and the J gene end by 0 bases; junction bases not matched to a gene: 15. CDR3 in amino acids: CAWNGPLGRYRSGANVLTF. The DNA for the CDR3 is TGTGCCTGGAATGGCCCACTCGGGAGGTATCGCTCTGGGGCCAACGTCCTGACTTTC.

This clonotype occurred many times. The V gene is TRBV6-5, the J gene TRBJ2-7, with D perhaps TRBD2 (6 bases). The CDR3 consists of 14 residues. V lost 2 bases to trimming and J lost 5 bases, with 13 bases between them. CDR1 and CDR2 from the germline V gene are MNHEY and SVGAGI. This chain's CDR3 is CASSYARGPNEQYF. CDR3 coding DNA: TGTGCCAGCAGTTACGCGCGGGGTCCCAACGAGCAGTACTTC.

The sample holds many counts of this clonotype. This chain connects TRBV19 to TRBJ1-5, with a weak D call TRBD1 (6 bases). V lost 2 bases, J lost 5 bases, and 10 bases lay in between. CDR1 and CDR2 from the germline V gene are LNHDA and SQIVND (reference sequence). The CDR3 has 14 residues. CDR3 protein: CASSIRDTDQPQHF. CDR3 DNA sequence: TGTGCCAGTAGTATAAGGGACACGGATCAGCCCCAGCATTTT.

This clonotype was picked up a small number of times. The CDR3 DNA is TGTGCCAGCAGCTTAGCTCCGACAGGGGCCACTGAAGCTTTCTTT. It is translated as CASSLAPTGATEAFF. This chain connects TRBV7-8 to TRBJ1-1; TRBD1 matches 8 bases. CDR1 is SGHVS, CDR2 FQNEAQ, per germline. The CDR3 runs to 15 residues. V lost 0 bases to trimming and J lost 4 bases; unmatched junction nucleotides: 4.

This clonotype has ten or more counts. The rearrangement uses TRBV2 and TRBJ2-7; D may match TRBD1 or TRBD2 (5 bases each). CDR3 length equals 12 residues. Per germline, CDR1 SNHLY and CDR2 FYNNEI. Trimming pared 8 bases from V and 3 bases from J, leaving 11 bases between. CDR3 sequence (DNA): TGTGCCAGCCGACGGGACGGCTACGAGCAGTACTTC. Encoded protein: CASRRDGYEQYF.

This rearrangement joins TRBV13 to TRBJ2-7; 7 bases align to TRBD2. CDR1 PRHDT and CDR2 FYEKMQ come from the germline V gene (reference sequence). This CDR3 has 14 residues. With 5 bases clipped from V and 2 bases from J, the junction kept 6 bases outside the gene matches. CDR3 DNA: TGTGCCAGCAGCCCAAGACTAGCTCCCTACGAGCAGTACTTC. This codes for CASSPRLAPYEQYF.

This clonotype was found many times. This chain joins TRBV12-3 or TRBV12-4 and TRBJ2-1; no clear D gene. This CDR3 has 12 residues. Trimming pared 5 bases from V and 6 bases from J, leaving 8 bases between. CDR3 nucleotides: TGTGCCAGCAGTCGACTTGGCAATGAGCAGTTCTTC. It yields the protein CASSRLGNEQFF.

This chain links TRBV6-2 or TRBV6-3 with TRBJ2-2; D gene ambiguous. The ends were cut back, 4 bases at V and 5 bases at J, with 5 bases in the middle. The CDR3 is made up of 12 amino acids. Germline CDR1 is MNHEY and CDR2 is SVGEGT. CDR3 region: CASSLITGELFF. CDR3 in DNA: TGTGCCAGCAGTTTGATAACCGGGGAGCTGTTTTTT.

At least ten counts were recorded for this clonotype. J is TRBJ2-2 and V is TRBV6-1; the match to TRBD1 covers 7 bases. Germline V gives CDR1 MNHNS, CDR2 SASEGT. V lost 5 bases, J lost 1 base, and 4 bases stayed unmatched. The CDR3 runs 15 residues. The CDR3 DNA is TGTGCCAGCAGTAGGGACAGAGTGAACACCGGGGAGCTGTTTTTT. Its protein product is CASSRDRVNTGELFF.

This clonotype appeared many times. The CDR3 region is CASSWGSVGTEAFF. In DNA, the CDR3 is TGTGCCAGCAGCTGGGGATCAGTGGGCACTGAAGCTTTCTTT. This rearrangement joins TRBV5-5 to TRBJ1-1, with D unresolved. The CDR3 extends over 14 amino acids. CDR1 and CDR2 (germline): SGHKS, YYEKEE (reference sequence). The ends were cut back, 3 bases at V and 4 bases at J, with 13 bases in the middle.

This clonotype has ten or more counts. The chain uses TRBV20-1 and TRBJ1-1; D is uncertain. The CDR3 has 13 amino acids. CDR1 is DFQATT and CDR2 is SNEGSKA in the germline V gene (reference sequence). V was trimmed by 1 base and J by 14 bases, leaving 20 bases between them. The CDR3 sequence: CSARVGGELRAFF. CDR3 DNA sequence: TGCAGTGCTAGAGTTGGCGGCGAACTCCGAGCCTTCTTT.

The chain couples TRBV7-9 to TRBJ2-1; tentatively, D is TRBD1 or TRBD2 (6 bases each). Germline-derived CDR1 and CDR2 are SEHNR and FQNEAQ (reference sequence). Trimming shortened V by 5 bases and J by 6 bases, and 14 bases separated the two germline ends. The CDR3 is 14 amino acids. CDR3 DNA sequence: TGTGCCAGCAGCGATGGAGGGGGTTCCAATGAGCAGTTCTTC. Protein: CASSDGGGSNEQFF. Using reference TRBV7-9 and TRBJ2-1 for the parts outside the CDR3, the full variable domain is DTGVSQNPRHKITKRGQNVTFRCDPISEHNRLYWYRQTLGQGPEFLTYFQNEAQLEKSRLLSDRFSAERPKGSFSTLEIQRTEQGDSAMYLCASSDGGGSNEQFFGPGTRLTVL.

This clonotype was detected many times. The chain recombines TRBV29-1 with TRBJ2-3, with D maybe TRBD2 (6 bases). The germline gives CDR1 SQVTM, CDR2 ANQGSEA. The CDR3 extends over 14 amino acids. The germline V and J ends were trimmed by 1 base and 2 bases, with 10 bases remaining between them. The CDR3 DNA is TGCAGCGTTGAAGTGGGGGGTCCCACAGATACGCAGTATTTT. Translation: CSVEVGGPTDTQYF.

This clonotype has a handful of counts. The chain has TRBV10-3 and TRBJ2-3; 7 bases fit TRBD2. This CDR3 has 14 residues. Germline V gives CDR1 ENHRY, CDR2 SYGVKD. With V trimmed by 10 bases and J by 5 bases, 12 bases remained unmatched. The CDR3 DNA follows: TGTGCCACCAACCAGGCGGGGGTAGTAGATACGCAGTATTTT. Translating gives CATNQAGVVDTQYF.

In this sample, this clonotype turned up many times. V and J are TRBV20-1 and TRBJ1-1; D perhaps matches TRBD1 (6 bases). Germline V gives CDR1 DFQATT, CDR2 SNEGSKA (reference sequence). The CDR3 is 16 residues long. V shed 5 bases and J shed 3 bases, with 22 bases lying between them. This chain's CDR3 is CSAPPAGRGGYTEAFF. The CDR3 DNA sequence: TGCAGTGCTCCCCCAGCGGGCAGGGGAGGATACACTGAAGCTTTCTTT.

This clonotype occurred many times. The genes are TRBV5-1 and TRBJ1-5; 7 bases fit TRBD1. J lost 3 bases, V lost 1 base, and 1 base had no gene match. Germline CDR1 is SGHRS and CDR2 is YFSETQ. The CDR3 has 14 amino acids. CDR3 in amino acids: CASSLTGANQPQHF. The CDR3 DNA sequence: TGCGCCAGCAGCTTGACAGGGGCCAATCAGCCCCAGCATTTT. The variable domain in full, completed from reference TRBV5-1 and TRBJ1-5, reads KAGVTQTPRYLIKTRGQQVTLSCSPISGHRSVSWYQQTPGQGLQFLFEYFSETQRNKGNFPGRFSGRQFSNSRSEMNVSTLELGDSALYLCASSLTGANQPQHFGDGTRLSIL.

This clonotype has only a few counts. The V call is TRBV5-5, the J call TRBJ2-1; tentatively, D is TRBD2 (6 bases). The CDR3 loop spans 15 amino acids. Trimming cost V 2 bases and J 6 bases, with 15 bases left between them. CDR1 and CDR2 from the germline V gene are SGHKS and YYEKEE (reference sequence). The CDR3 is CASSFRAEGSNEQFF. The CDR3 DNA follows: TGTGCCAGCAGCTTCAGGGCGGAGGGGTCCAATGAGCAGTTCTTC.

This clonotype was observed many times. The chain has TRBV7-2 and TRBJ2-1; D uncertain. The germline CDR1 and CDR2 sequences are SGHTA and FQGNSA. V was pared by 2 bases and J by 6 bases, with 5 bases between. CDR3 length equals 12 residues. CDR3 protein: CASSLFPNEQFF. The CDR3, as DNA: TGTGCCAGCAGCTTATTCCCCAATGAGCAGTTCTTC.

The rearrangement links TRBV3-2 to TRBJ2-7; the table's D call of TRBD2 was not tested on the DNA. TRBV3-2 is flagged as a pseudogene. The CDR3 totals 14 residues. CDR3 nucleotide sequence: TGTGCCAGCAGCCAGGGTCGGAGGAGCTACGAGCAGTACTTC. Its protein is CASSQGRRSYEQYF.